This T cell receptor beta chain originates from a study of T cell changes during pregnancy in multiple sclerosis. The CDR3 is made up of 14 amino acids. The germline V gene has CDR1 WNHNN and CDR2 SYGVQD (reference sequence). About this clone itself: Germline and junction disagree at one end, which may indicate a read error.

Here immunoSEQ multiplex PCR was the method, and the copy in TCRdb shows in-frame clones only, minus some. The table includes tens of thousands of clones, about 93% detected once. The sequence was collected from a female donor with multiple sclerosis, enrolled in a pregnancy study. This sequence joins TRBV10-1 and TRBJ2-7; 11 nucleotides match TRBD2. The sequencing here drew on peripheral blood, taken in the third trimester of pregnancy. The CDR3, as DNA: TGCGCCAGCAGTGAGTCGACTAGCGGGGCCTTTGGGGCCTTC. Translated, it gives CASSESTSGAFGAF.